This paragraph covers one T cell receptor (beta chain) sequence. Germline CDR1 is SNHLY and CDR2 is FYNNEI. Trimming cost V 4 bases and J 10 bases, with 13 bases left between them. The CDR3 length is 12 residues. This entry comes from a study of blood T cell repertoires in COVID-19. Turning to the study itself: Spain, Italy and the United States supplied samples that represented acute and convalescent COVID-19. In each case, the material was cDNA or gDNA derived from T cells, B-cell-depleted T cells, or PBMCs.

Clones were sequenced by immunoSEQ multiplex PCR, and TCRdb holds only the in-frame ones, with some missing. The sample contains tens of thousands of clones, approximately 87% of which appear only once. The material sequenced was peripheral blood. The rearrangement uses TRBV2 and TRBJ1-1; D remains ambiguous. This clonotype was obtained from a man aged 50-60 years with active COVID-19. CDR3 bases: TGTGCCAGCAGTGTGGCTAGGCGAGGAGCTTTCTTT. It codes for CASSVARRGAFF.